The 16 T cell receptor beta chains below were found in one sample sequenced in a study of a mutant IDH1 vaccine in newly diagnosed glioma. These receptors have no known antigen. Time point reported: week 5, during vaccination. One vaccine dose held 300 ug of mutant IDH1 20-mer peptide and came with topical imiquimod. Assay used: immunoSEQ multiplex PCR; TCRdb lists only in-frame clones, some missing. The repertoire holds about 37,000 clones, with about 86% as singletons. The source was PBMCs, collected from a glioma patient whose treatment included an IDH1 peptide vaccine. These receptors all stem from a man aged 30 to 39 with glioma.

CDR3 amino acids: CAWSHVYEQYF. CDR3 DNA: TGTGCCTGGAGCCACGTTTACGAGCAGTACTTC. The chain joins TRBV30 to TRBJ2-7; D remains ambiguous. Germline V gene data show CDR1 as GTSNPN and CDR2 as SVGIG (reference sequence). Trimming cost V 3 bases and J 4 bases, with 7 bases left between them. The CDR3 totals 11 residues.

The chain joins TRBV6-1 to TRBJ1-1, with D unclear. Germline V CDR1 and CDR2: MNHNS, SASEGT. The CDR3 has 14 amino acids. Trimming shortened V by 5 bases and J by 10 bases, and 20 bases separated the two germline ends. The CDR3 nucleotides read TGTGCCAGCAGTAAAGAAGTGGCAGGAGAAGGAGCTTTCTTT. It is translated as CASSKEVAGEGAFF.

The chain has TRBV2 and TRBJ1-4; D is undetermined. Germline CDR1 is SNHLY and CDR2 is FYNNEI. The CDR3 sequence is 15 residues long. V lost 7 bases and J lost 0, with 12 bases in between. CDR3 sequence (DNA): TGTGCCAGCACTCCTGGGGAAGCAACTAATGAAAAACTGTTTTTT. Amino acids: CASTPGEATNEKLFF. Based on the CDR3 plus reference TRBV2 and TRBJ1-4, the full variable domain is EPEVTQTPSHQVTQMGQEVILRCVPISNHLYFYWYRQILGQKVEFLVSFYNNEISEKSEIFDDQFSVERPDGSNFTLKIRSTKLEDSAMYFCASTPGEATNEKLFFGSGTQLSVL.

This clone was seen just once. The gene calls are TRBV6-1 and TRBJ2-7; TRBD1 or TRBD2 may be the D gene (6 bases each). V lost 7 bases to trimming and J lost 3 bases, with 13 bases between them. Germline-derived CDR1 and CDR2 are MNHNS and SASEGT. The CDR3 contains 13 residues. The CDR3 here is CASTLGGLYEQYF. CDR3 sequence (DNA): TGTGCCAGCACCCTCGGGGGCCTCTACGAGCAGTACTTC.

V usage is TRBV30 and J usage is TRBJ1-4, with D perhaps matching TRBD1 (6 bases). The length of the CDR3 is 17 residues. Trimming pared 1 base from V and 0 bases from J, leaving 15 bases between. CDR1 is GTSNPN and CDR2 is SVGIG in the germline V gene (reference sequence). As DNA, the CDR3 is TGTGCCTGGAGTGCGGGGCAGGGGAGAGCAACTAATGAAAAACTGTTTTTT. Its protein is CAWSAGQGRATNEKLFF.

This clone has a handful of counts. The CDR3 protein is CASSAELGEQYF. CDR3 coding DNA: TGTGCCAGCAGCGCGGAACTTGGCGAGCAGTACTTC. V is TRBV7-2 and J is TRBJ2-7; D gene unclear. The germline V gene encodes CDR1 SGHTA and CDR2 FQGNSA. The CDR3 consists of 12 residues. The germline V and J ends were trimmed by 5 bases and 6 bases, with 11 bases remaining between them.

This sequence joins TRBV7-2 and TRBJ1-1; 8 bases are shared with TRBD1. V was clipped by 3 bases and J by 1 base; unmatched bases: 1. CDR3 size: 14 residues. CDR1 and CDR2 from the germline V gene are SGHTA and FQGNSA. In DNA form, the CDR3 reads TGTGCCAGCAGCTTGGGACAGGAGAACACTGAAGCTTTCTTT. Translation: CASSLGQENTEAFF.

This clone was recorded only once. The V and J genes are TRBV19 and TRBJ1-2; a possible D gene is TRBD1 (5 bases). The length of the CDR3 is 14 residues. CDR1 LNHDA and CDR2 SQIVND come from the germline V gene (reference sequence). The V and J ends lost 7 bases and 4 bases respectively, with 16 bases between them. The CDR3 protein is CASKPGRGPYGYTF. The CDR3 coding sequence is TGTGCCAGTAAACCGGGACGCGGCCCCTATGGCTACACCTTC.

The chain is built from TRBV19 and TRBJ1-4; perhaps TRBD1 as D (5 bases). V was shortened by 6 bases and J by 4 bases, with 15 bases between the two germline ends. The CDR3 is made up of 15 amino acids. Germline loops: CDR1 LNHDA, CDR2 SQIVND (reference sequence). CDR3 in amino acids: CASRSRDGDNEKLFF. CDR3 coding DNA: TGTGCCAGTAGAAGCCGGGACGGAGATAATGAAAAACTGTTTTTT.

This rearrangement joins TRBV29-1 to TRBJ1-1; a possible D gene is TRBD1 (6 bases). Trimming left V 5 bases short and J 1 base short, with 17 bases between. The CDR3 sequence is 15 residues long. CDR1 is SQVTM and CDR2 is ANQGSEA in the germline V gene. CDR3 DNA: TGCAGCGTTAGAGGGGTTAAAGGGGGGAACACTGAAGCTTTCTTT. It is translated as CSVRGVKGGNTEAFF.

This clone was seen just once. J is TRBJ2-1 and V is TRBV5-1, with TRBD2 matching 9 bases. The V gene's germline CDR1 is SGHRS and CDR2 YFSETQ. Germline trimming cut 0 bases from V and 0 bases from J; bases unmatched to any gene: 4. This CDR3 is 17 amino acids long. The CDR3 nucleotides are TGCGCCAGCAGCTTGGTACCAGCGGGAGGCTCCTACAATGAGCAGTTCTTC. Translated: CASSLVPAGGSYNEQFF.

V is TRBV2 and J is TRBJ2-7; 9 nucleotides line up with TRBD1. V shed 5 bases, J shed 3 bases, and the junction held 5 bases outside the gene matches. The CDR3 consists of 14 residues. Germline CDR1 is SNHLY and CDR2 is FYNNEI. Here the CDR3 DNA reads TGTGCCAGCAGTCCCGAGACAGGGGGCTACGAGCAGTACTTC. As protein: CASSPETGGYEQYF.

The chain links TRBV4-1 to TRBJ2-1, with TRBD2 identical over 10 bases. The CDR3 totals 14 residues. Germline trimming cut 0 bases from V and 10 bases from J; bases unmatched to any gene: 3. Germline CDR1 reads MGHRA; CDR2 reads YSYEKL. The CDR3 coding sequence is TGCGCCAGCAGCCAAGATTCTAGCGGGAGAGAGCAGTTCTTC. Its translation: CASSQDSSGREQFF.

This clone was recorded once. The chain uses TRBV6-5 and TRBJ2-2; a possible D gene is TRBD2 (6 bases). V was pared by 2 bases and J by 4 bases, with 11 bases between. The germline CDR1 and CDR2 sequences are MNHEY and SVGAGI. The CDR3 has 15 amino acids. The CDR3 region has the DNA TGTGCCAGCAGTTACGGGGGGTCGGCCACCGGGGAGCTGTTTTTT. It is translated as CASSYGGSATGELFF.

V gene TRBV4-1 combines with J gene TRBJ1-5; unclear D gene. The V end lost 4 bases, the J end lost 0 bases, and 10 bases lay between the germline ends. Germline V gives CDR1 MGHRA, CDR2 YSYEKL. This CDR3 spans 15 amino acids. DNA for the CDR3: TGCGCCAGCAGCCGGGCCTGGGATAGCAATCAGCCCCAGCATTTT. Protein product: CASSRAWDSNQPQHF.

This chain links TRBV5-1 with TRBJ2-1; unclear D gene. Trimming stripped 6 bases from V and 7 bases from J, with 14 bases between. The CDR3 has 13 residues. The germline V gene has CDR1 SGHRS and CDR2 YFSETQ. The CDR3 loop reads CASNPLLSNEQFF. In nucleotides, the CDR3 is TGCGCCAGCAATCCCCTTCTGAGTAATGAGCAGTTCTTC.